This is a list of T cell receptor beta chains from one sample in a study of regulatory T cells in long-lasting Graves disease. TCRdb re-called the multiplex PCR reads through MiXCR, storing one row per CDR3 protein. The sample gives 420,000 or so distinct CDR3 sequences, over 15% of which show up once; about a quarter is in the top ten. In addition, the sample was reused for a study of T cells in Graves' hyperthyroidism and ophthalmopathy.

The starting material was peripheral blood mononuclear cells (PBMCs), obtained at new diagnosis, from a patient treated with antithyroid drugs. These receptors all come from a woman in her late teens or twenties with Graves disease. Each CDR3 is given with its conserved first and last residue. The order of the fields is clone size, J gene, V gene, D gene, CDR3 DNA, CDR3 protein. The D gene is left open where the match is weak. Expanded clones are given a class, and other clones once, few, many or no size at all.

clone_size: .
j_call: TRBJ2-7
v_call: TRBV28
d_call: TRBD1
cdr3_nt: TGTGCCAGCAGATCCGGGACAGGCCTCTACGAGCAGTACTTC
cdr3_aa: CASRSGTGLYEQYF

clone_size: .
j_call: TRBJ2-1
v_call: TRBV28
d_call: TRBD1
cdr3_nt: TGTGCCAGCAGGTCAGGGGGCCATGAGCAGTTCTTC
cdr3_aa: CASRSGGHEQFF

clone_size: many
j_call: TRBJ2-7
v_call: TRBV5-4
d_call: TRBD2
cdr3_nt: TGTGCCAGCAGCGTGGGGACTAGCGAAGCCTACGAGCAGTACTTC
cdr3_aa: CASSVGTSEAYEQYF

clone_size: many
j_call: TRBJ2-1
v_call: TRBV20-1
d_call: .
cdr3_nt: TGCAGTGCTAGAGATCTGACGACATGGGGGATAAATGAGCAGTTCTTC
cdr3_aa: CSARDLTTWGINEQFF

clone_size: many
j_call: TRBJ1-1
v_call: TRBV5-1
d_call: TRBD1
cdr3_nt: TGCGCCAGCAGCCCGCGACAGGGGGTGAACACTGAAGCTTTCTTT
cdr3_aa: CASSPRQGVNTEAFF

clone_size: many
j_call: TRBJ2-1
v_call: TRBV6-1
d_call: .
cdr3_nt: TGTGCCAGCAGTCCCTCTCCACGGGGGTGGTACAATGAGCAGTTCTTC
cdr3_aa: CASSPSPRGWYNEQFF

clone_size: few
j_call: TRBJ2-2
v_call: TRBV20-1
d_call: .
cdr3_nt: TGCAGTGTGTCAAAGGGGGTAGCGGGTAACACCGGGGAGCTGTTTTTT
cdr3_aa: CSVSKGVAGNTGELFF

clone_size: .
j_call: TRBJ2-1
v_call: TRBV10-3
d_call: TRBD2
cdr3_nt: TGTGCCATCAGGGACCCTAGCGGGATTGGCAATGAGCAGTTCTTC
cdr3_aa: CAIRDPSGIGNEQFF

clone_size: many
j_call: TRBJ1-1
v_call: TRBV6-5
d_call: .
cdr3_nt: TGTGCCAGCAGTTCTCAGGGCCCGAACACTGAAGCTTTCTTT
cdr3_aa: CASSSQGPNTEAFF

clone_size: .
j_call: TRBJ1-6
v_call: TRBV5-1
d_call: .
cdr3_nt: TGCGCCAGCAGCCACCTGACAGGTCTGTTCTCACCCCTCCACTTT
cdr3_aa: CASSHLTGLFSPLHF

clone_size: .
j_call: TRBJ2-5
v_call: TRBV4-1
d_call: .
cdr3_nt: TGCGCCAGCAGCCAAGGCGGAAACGGGCCTACCCAAGAGACCCAGTACTTC
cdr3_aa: CASSQGGNGPTQETQYF

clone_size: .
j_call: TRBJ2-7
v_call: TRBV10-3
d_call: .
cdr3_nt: TGTGCCATCAGTGTACTAGAAAACGACGAGCAGTACTTC
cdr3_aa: CAISVLENDEQYF

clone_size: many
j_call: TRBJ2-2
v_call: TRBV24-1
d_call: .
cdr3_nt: TGTGCCGTCAGGACACCGAACACCGGGGAGCTGTTTTTT
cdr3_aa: CAVRTPNTGELFF

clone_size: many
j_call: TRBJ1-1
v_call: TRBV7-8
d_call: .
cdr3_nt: TGTGCCAGCAGCTTCCCGAACACTGAAGCTTTCTTT
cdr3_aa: CASSFPNTEAFF

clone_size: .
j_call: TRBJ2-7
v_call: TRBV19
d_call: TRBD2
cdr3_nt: TGTGCCAGTAGTATAGGGACTAGCGTCAACGAGCAGTACTTC
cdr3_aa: CASSIGTSVNEQYF

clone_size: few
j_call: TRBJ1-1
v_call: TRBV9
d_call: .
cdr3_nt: TGTGCCAGCAGCGGGGGTTGGGACACTGAAGCTTTCTTT
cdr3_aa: CASSGGWDTEAFF

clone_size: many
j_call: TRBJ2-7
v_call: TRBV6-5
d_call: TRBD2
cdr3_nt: TGTGCCAGCAGTTACTCCCAGCGGGGTCCCTACGAGCAGTACTTC
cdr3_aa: CASSYSQRGPYEQYF

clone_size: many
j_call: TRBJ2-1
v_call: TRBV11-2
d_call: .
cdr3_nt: TGTGCCAGCAGCTTAGAGCTAGTGCCCGGGGAGCAGTTCTTC
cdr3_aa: CASSLELVPGEQFF

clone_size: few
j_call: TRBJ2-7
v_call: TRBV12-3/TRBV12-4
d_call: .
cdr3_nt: TGTGCCAGCAGTTTGGTACAGCTGCAAGAGCAGTACTTC
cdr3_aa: CASSLVQLQEQYF

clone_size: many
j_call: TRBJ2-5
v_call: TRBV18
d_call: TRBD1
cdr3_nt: TGTGCCAGCTCACCGAACAGGGGAGAGACCCAGTACTTC
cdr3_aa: CASSPNRGETQYF

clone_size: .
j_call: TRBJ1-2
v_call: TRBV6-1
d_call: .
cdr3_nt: TGTGCCAGCAGCGCCCCGGTTGGCTACACCTTC
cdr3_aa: CASSAPVGYTF

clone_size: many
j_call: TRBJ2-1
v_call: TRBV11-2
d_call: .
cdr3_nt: TGTGCCAGCAGCTTTCTAGCGAGAGGGGGCAATGAGCAGTTCTTC
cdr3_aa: CASSFLARGGNEQFF

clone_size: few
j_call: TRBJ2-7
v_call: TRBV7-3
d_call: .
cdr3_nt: TGTGCCAGCAGCTTAGCAGGGGATGGCGAGCAGTACTTC
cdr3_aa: CASSLAGDGEQYF

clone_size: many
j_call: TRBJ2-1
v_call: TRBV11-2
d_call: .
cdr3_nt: TGTGCCAGCACCCTAGGAGGCGGTTACTACAATGAGCAGTTCTTC
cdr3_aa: CASTLGGGYYNEQFF

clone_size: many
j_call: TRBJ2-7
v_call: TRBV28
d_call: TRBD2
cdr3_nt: TGTGCCAGCAGTTTATATCGCGGGAGTGTCTACGAGCAGTACTTC
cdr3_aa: CASSLYRGSVYEQYF

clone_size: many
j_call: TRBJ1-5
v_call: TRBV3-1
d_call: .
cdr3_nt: TGTGCCAGCAGCCGGGGGGCCTCCGGGAATCAGCCCCAGCATTTT
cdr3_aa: CASSRGASGNQPQHF

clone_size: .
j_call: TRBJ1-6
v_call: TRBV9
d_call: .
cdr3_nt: TGTGCCAGCAGCGCGATCAGGGATTCACCCCTCCACTTT
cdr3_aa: CASSAIRDSPLHF

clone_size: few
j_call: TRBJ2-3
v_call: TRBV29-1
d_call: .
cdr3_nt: TGCAGCGTTGCCAGGGGCGGAATCACAGATACGCAGTATTTT
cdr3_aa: CSVARGGITDTQYF

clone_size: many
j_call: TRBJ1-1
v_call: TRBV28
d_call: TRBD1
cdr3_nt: TGTGCCAGCAGTTTAGGGGACAGGGTCGGAACTGAAGCTTTCTTT
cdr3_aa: CASSLGDRVGTEAFF

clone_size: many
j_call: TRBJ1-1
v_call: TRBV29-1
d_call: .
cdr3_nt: TGCAGCGTTGGTTTGGATATGAACACTGAAGCTTTCTTT
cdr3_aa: CSVGLDMNTEAFF

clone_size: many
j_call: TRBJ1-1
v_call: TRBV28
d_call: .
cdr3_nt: TGTGCCAGCGGGGTTGCATTAAACACTGAAGCTTTCTTT
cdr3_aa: CASGVALNTEAFF

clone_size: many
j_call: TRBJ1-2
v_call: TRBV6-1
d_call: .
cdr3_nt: TGTGCCAGCAGTGAAGCCAACAGGGTCCGGGGCTACACCTTC
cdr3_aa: CASSEANRVRGYTF

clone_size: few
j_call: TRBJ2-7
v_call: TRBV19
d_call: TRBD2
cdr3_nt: TGTGCCACCAAGGGACTAGCGAGCTCCTACGAGCAGTACTTC
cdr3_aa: CATKGLASSYEQYF

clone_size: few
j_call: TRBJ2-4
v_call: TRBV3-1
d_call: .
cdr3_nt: TGTGCCAGCAGCGACTCGATCGCCGTTGGACATAAGTGGTACTTC
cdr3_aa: CASSDSIAVGHKWYF

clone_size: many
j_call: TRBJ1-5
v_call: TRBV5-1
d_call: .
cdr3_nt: TGCGCCAGCAGCCTCGTCCCCAATCAGCCCCAGCATTTT
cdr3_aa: CASSLVPNQPQHF

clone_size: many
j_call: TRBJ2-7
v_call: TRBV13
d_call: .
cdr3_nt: TGTGCCAGCAGCTTCGGGACCGACTACGTAGGAGAGCAGTACTTC
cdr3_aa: CASSFGTDYVGEQYF

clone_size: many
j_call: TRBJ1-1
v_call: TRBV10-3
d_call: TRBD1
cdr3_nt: TGTGCCATCAGTTCAGGGGGCACGAACACTGAAGCTTTCTTT
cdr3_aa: CAISSGGTNTEAFF

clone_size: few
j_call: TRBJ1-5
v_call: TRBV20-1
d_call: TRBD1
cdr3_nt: TGCAGTGCTAGAGTCCGGGGACAGGGGTATCAGCCCCAGCATTTT
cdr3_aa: CSARVRGQGYQPQHF

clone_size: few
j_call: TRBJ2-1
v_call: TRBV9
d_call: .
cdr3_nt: TGTGCCAGCAGCGTAGAGCAAGAGCAGTTCTTC
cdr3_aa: CASSVEQEQFF

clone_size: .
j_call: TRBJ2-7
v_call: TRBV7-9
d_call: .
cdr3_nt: TGTGCCAGCAGCTCCCAGGACAGAAGCTACGAGCAGTACTTC
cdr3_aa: CASSSQDRSYEQYF

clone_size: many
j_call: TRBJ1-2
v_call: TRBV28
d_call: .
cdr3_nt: TGTGCCAGCAGTTTAAGCAGGACCTATGGCTACACCTTC
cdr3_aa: CASSLSRTYGYTF

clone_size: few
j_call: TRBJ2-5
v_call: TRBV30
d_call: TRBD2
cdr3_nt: TGTGCCTGGAGCCCTCTTGAGGGAGGGAGAGAGACCCAGTACTTC
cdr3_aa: CAWSPLEGGRETQYF

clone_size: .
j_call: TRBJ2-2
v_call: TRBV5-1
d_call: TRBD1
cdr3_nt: TGCGCCAGCAGCACCGCCGGGACAGCGAACACCGGGGAGCTGTTTTTT
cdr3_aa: CASSTAGTANTGELFF

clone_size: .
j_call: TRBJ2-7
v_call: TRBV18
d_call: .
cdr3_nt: TGTGCCAGCTCCCGCACAAGAACCTACGAGCAGTACTTC
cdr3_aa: CASSRTRTYEQYF

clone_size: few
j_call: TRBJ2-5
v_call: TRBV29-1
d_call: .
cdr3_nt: TGCAGCGTTGTGGGGGCTGCTGGTTCAGAGACCCAGTACTTC
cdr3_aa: CSVVGAAGSETQYF

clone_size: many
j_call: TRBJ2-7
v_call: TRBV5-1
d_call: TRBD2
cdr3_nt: TGCGCCAGCAGCTTTACTAGCGGGCCCTACGAGCAGTACTTC
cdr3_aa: CASSFTSGPYEQYF

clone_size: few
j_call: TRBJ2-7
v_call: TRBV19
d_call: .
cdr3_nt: TGTGCCAGTAGTATAGTTGGCCAGGCCACCTACGAGCAGTACTTC
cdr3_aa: CASSIVGQATYEQYF

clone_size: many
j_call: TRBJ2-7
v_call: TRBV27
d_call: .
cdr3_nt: TGTGCCAGCAGTTTAGTCAGGGGCTACGAGCAGTACTTC
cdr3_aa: CASSLVRGYEQYF

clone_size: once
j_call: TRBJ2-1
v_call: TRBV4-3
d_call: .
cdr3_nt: TGCGCCAGCAGCCAAGATAGGGCGGGGAATGAGCAGTTCTTC
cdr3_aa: CASSQDRAGNEQFF

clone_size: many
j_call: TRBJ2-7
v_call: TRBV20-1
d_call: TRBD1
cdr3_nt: TGCAGTGCTAGAGTACCGGGACAGACCTACGAGCAGTACTTC
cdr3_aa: CSARVPGQTYEQYF

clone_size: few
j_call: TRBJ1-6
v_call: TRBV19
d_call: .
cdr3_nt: TGTGCCAGTAGTATAGCTCCTTCGCTGGATAGGCCTTCACCCCTCCACTTT
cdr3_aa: CASSIAPSLDRPSPLHF

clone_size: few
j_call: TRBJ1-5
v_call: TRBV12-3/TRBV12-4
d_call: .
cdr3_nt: TGTGCCAGCAGTTTATGGAGTGGGCCCCAGCATTTT
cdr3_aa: CASSLWSGPQHF

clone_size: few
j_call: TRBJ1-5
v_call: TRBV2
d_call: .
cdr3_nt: TGTGCCAGCAGCGAAATACCCTGGGGGACCAGTGGGAATCAGCCCCAGCATTTT
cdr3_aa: CASSEIPWGTSGNQPQHF

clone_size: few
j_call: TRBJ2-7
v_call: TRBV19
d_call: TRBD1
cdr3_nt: TGTGCCAGTAGTATCGGGACAGGGGCCTACGAGCAGTACTTC
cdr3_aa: CASSIGTGAYEQYF

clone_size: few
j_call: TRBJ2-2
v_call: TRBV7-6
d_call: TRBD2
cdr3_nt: TGTGCCAGCAGACTGACTAGCGGGGTTACCGGGGAGCTGTTTTTT
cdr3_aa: CASRLTSGVTGELFF

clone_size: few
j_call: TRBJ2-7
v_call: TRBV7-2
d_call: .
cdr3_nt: TGTGCCAGCAGCTTCGCCACAGAACGGTACTTC
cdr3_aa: CASSFATERYF

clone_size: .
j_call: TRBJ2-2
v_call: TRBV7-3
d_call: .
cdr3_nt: TGTGCCAGCAGCCAGGACGTCGGGGTCGCCGGGGAGCTGTTTTTT
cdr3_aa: CASSQDVGVAGELFF